One and the same sample provided the 12 T cell receptor beta chains below, sequenced in a study of OX40 agonist ivuxolimab in advanced cancers. Clones were read by immunoSEQ multiplex PCR, and TCRdb kept only the in-frame ones, dropping some. The data hold 65,000 to 90,000 clones, with approximately 83% observed a single time. The sequences come from CD4+ or CD8+ T cells sorted from blood, collected in a trial of the OX40 agonist ivuxolimab. All receptors come from an adult with an advanced solid tumor such as melanoma, head and neck, liver or kidney cancer.

CDR3 in amino acids: CAISEQGGPNYGYTF. DNA for the CDR3: TGTGCCATCAGTGAACAGGGAGGGCCTAACTATGGCTACACCTTC. The rearrangement links TRBV10-3 to TRBJ1-2, with a possible D match to TRBD1 (6 bases). The CDR3 has 15 residues. Trimming shortened V by 3 bases and J by 0 bases, and 11 bases separated the two germline ends. Germline-derived CDR1 and CDR2 are ENHRY and SYGVKD.

The chain employs TRBV19 and TRBJ1-2; tentative D call: TRBD1 (5 bases). This CDR3 region has 14 residues. CDR1 and CDR2 (germline): LNHDA, SQIVND (reference sequence). The V gene lost 3 bases and the J gene lost 7 bases, with 15 bases spanning the gap. In DNA form, the CDR3 reads TGTGCCAGTAGTATGACAGTAACGTCGGCTGGCTACACCTTC. Amino acid sequence: CASSMTVTSAGYTF.

The CDR3: CASSLGTDTQYF. The CDR3 DNA is TGTGCCAGCAGCTTAGGAACAGATACGCAGTATTTT. The chain carries TRBV7-6 and TRBJ2-3, with no clear D. Germline V lookup: CDR1 SGHVS, CDR2 FNYEAQ. V was trimmed by 1 base and J by 3 bases, leaving 2 bases between them. CDR3 length equals 12 residues.

This clone has a single count. This chain joins TRBV4-3 and TRBJ2-7, with TRBD2 identical over 12 bases. The V and J ends lost 4 bases and 5 bases, in that order; junction bases with no gene match: 9. CDR3 length: 16 residues. Per the germline V gene, CDR1 is LGHNA and CDR2 is YSLEER. The CDR3 DNA reads as TGCGCCAGCAGCCGGGATCTAGCGGGGGGGCGGAACGAGCAGTACTTC. Encoded protein: CASSRDLAGGRNEQYF.

The chain joins TRBV18 to TRBJ1-5; 7 nucleotides line up with TRBD1. Per germline, CDR1 KGHSH and CDR2 LQKENI. The CDR3 covers 16 residues. With 6 bases clipped from V and 3 bases from J, the junction kept 11 bases outside the gene matches. Here the CDR3 DNA reads TGTGCCAGCTCGCAGGGAAGGGGGCGGGACAATCAGCCCCAGCATTTT. Encoded protein: CASSQGRGRDNQPQHF. Full variable domain (rest looked up from reference TRBV18 and TRBJ1-5): NAGVMQNPRHLVRRRGQEARLRCSPMKGHSHVYWYRQLPEEGLKFMVYLQKENIIDESGMPKERFSAEFPKEGPSILRIQQVVRGDSAAYFCASSQGRGRDNQPQHFGDGTRLSIL.

The CDR3 loop reads CATSRDSSEAMNTEAFF. The CDR3 bases are TGTGCCACCAGCAGAGATTCTTCGGAGGCGATGAACACTGAAGCTTTCTTT. This sequence joins TRBV15 and TRBJ1-1, with unresolved D. The CDR3 runs to 17 residues. Trimming removed 0 bases from V and 0 bases from J, with 14 bases in between. Per the germline V gene, CDR1 is LNHNV and CDR2 is YYDKDF (reference sequence).

The V and J genes are TRBV5-1 and TRBJ2-7, with D perhaps matching TRBD2 (5 bases). V was cut by 4 bases and J by 3 bases, with 11 bases left in between. The CDR3 is 13 residues long. From germline, CDR1 is SGHRS and CDR2 YFSETQ. The CDR3 sequence is CASSPSGIYEQYF. In nucleotides, the CDR3 is TGCGCCAGCAGCCCATCCGGGATCTACGAGCAGTACTTC.

The chain combines TRBV4-2 with TRBJ2-7; 8 bases map to TRBD2. Unmatched junction bases numbered 6, after V lost 5 bases and J lost 3 bases. The CDR3 totals 14 residues. Germline CDR1 and CDR2: LGHNA and YNFKEQ. The CDR3 nucleotides read TGTGCCAGCAGCTTGGGAGCGGGGGTCTACGAGCAGTACTTC. This translates into CASSLGAGVYEQYF.

The V gene is TRBV29-1, the J gene TRBJ2-3; D is ambiguous. The V end was cut by 4 bases, the J end by 5 bases, with 13 bases between. This CDR3 has 13 residues. Germline CDR1 and CDR2: SQVTM and ANQGSEA. CDR3 sequence: CSVVNPVVDTQYF. CDR3 sequence (DNA): TGCAGCGTTGTTAATCCAGTCGTAGATACGCAGTATTTT.

This chain links TRBV12-5 with TRBJ1-6, with D perhaps TRBD1 (5 bases). Trimming pared 7 bases from V and 5 bases from J, leaving 18 bases between. This CDR3 is 16 amino acids long. The germline V gene encodes CDR1 LGHNT and CDR2 FRNRAP. In DNA, the CDR3 is TGTGCTAGTGCCACTAGAAGGGACGGCGATAATTCACCCCTCCACTTT. Its translation is CASATRRDGDNSPLHF.

CDR3 coding DNA: TGTGCCAGCACGGACAGGGGTGGGTCACCCCTCCACTTT. Its translation is CASTDRGGSPLHF. The chain recombines TRBV4-2 with TRBJ1-6, with 9 bases that match TRBD1. The CDR3 length is 13 residues. Per germline, CDR1 LGHNA and CDR2 YNFKEQ. Trimming cost V 7 bases and J 10 bases; bases outside gene matches: 5.

The CDR3 DNA reads TGTGCAAGTCGTGACGGACTAGCGGGTCAGAGAATATACGAGCAGTACTTC. This sequence encodes CASRDGLAGQRIYEQYF. The V gene is TRBV12-2, the J gene TRBJ2-7; TRBD2 is the table's D call, not checked against the DNA. TRBV12-2 constitutes a pseudogene. The CDR3 totals 17 residues.